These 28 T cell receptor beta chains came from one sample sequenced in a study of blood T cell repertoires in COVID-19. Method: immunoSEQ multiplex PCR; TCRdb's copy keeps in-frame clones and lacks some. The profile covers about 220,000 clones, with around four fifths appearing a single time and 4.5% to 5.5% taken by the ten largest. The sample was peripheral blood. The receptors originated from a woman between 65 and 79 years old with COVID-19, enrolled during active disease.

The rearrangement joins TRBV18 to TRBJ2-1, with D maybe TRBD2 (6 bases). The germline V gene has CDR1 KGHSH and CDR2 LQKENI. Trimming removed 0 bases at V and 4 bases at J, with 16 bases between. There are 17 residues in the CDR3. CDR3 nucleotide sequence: TGTGCCAGCTCACCACCGGGTATATCAGGAGGGTACAATGAGCAGTTCTTC. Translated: CASSPPGISGGYNEQFF.

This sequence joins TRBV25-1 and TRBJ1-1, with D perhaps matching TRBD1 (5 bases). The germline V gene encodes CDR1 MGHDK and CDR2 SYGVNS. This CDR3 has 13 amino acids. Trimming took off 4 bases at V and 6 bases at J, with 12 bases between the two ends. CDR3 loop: CASSAFRAAEAFF. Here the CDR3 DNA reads TGTGCCAGCAGTGCGTTCAGGGCGGCTGAAGCTTTCTTT.

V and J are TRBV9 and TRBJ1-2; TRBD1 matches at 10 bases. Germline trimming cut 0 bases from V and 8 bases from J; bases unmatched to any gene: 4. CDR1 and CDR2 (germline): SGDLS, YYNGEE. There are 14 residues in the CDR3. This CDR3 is CASSVGQGAYGYTF. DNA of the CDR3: TGTGCCAGCAGCGTAGGACAGGGGGCCTACGGCTACACCTTC.

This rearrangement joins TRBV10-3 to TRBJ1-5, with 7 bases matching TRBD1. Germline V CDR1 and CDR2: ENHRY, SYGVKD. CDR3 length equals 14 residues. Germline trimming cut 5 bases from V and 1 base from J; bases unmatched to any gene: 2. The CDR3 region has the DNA TGTGCCATCAGTCGGGACAGAAGCAATCAGCCCCAGCATTTT. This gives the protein CAISRDRSNQPQHF.

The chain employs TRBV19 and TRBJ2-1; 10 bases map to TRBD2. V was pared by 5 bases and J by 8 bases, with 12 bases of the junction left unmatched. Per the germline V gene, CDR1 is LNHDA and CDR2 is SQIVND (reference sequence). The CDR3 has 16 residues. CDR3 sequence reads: CASSVRGSGRGDEQFF. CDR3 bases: TGTGCCAGTAGTGTCCGTGGGAGCGGGAGGGGGGATGAGCAGTTCTTC.

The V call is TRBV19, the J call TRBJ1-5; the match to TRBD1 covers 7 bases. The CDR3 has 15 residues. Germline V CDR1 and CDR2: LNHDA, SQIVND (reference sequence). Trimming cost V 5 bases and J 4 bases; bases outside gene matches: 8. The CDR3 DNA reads TGTGCCAGTAGTTCGACCAACAGGGGAAATCAGCCCCAGCATTTT. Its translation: CASSSTNRGNQPQHF.

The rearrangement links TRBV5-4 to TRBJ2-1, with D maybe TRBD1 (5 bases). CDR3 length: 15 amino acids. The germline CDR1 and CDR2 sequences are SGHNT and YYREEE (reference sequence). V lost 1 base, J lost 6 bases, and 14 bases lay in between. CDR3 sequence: CASSLPGNPPNEQFF. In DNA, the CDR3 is TGTGCCAGCAGCTTGCCAGGGAACCCACCCAATGAGCAGTTCTTC.

The chain's CDR3 is CASSNGRAFGNEQFF. The CDR3 nucleotides read TGTGCCAGCAGCAACGGGAGGGCCTTCGGCAATGAGCAGTTCTTC. J is TRBJ2-1 and V is TRBV7-2, with 8 bases that match TRBD2. This CDR3 comprises 15 residues. Germline CDR1 is SGHTA and CDR2 is FQGNSA. V lost 5 bases, J lost 6 bases, and 9 bases stayed unmatched.

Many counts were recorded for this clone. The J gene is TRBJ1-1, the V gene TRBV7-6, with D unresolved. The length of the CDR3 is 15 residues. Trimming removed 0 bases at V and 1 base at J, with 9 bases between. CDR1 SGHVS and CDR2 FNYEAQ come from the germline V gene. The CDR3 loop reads CASSLAAGRNTEAFF. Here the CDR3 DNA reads TGTGCCAGCAGCTTAGCGGCGGGCCGGAACACTGAAGCTTTCTTT.

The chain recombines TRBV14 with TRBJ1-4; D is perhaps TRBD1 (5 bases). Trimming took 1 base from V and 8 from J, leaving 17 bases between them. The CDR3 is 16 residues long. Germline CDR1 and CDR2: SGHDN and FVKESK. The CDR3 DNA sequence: TGTGCCAGCAGCCAAGCCCGCTTGTCGGGGGTCGAAAAACTGTTTTTT. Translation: CASSQARLSGVEKLFF.

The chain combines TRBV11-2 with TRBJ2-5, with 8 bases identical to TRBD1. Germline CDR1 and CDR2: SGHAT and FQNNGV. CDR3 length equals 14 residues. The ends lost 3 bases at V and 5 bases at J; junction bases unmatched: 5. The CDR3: CASSFWTGTETQYF. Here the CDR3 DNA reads TGTGCCAGCAGCTTTTGGACAGGGACGGAGACCCAGTACTTC.

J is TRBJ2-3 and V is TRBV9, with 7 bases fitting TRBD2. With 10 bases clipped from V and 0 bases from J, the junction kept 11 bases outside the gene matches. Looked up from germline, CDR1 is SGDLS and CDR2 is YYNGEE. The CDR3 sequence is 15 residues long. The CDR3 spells CASTVGRGSTDTQYF. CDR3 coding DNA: TGTGCCTCCACGGTGGGGCGGGGGAGCACAGATACGCAGTATTTT.

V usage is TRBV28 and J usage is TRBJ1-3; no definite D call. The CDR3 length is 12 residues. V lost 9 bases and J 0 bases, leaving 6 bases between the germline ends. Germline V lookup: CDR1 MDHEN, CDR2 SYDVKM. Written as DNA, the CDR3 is TGTGCCAGTCACAGCTCTGGAAACACCATATATTTT. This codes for CASHSSGNTIYF.

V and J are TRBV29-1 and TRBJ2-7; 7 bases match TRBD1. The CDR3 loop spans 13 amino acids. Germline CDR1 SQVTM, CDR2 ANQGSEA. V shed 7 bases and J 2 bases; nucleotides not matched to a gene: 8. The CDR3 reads CSGTQGVPYEQYF. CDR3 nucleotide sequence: TGCAGCGGAACCCAGGGGGTACCCTACGAGCAGTACTTC.

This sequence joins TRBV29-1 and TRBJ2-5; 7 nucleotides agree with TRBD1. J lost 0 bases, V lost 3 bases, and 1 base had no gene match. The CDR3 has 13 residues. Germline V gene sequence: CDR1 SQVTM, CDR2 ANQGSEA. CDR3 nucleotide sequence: TGCAGCGTTGACAGGGGGTACCAAGAGACCCAGTACTTC. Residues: CSVDRGYQETQYF.

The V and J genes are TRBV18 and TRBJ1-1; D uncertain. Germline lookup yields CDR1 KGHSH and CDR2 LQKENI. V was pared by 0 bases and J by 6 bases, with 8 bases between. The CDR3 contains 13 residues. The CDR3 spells CASSPPGSPEAFF. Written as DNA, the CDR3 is TGTGCCAGCTCACCACCGGGCAGCCCTGAAGCTTTCTTT. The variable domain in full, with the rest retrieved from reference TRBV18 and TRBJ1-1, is NAGVMQNPRHLVRRRGQEARLRCSPMKGHSHVYWYRQLPEEGLKFMVYLQKENIIDESGMPKERFSAEFPKEGPSILRIQQVVRGDSAAYFCASSPPGSPEAFFGQGTRLTVV.

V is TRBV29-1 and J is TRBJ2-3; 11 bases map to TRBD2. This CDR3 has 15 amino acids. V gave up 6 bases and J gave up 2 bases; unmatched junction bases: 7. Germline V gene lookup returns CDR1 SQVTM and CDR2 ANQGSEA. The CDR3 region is CSVEGTSGPTDTQYF. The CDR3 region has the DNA TGCAGCGTAGAGGGGACTAGCGGACCCACAGATACGCAGTATTTT.

CDR3 in DNA: TGTGCCAGCATTGATGGGCATCCGGCCCTTTTCTATAATTCACCCCTCCACTTT. It yields the protein CASIDGHPALFYNSPLHF. The chain has TRBV6-1 and TRBJ1-6, with D hard to call. The germline V gene has CDR1 MNHNS and CDR2 SASEGT. This CDR3 has 18 residues. V was shortened by 7 bases and J by 3 bases, with 22 bases between the two germline ends.

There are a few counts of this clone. The CDR3 DNA is TGTGCCAGCAGCCAATTGACAGATTATGGCTACACCTTC. Encoded protein: CASSQLTDYGYTF. The chain joins TRBV4-2 to TRBJ1-2; a weak D match, TRBD1 (5 bases). Germline CDR1 and CDR2: LGHNA and YNFKEQ. This CDR3 region has 13 residues. The V gene lost 2 bases and the J gene lost 5 bases, with 9 bases spanning the gap.

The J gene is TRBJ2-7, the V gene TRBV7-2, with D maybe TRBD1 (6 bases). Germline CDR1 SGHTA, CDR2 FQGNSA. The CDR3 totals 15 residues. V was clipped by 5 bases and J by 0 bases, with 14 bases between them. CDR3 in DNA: TGTGCCAGCAGCCTAACGACAGGTTCCTCCTACGAGCAGTACTTC. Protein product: CASSLTTGSSYEQYF.

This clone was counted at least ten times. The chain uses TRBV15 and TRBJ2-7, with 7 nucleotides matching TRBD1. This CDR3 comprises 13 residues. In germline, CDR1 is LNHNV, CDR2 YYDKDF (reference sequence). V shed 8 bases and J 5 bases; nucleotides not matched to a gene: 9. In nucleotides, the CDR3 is TGTGCCACCTCCGGACAGGTTGGCGACGAGCAGTACTTC. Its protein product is CATSGQVGDEQYF.

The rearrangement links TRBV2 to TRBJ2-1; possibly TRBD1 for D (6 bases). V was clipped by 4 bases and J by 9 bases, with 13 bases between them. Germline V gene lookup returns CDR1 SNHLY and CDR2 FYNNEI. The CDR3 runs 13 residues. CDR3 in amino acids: CASSGAGTTEQFF. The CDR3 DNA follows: TGTGCCAGCAGTGGAGCCGGGACAACTGAGCAGTTCTTC.

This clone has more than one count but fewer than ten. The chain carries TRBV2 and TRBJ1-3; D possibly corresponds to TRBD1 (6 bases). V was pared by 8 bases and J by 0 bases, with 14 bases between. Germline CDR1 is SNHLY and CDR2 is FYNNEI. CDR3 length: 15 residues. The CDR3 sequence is CASGADRLSGNTIYF. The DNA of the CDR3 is TGTGCCAGCGGGGCCGACAGGCTCTCTGGAAACACCATATATTTT.

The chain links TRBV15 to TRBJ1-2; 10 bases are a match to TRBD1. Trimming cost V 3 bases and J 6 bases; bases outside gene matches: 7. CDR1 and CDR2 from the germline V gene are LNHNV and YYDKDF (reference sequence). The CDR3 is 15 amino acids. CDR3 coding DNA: TGTGCCACCAGCAGCCGGGACAGGGGAATAAATGGCTACACCTTC. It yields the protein CATSSRDRGINGYTF.

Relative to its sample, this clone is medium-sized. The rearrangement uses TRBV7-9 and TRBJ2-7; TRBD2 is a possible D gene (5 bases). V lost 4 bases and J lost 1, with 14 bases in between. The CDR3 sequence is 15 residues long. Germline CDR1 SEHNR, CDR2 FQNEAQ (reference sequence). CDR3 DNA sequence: TGTGCCAGCAGCTGGAGCGGCGGATCGTCCTACGAGCAGTACTTC. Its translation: CASSWSGGSSYEQYF.

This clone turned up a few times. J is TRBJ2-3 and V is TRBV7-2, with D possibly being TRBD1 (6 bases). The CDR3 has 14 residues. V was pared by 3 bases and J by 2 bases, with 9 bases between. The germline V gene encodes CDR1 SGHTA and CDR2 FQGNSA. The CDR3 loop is CASSFGQYTDTQYF. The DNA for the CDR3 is TGTGCCAGCAGCTTTGGACAGTACACAGATACGCAGTATTTT.

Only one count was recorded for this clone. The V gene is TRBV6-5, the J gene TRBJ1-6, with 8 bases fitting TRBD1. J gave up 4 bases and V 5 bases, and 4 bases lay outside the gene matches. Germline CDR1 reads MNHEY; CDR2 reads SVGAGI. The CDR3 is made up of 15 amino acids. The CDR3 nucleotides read TGTGCCAGCAGTAGGACAGGGCCGTATAATTCACCCCTCCACTTT. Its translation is CASSRTGPYNSPLHF.

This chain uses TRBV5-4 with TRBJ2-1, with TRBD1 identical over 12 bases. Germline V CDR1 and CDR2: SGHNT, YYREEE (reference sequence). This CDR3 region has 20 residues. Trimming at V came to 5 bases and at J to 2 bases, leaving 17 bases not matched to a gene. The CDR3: CASRTEGTGGAPGPYNEQFF. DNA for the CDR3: TGTGCCAGCAGAACCGAGGGGACAGGGGGCGCCCCGGGTCCCTACAATGAGCAGTTCTTC.